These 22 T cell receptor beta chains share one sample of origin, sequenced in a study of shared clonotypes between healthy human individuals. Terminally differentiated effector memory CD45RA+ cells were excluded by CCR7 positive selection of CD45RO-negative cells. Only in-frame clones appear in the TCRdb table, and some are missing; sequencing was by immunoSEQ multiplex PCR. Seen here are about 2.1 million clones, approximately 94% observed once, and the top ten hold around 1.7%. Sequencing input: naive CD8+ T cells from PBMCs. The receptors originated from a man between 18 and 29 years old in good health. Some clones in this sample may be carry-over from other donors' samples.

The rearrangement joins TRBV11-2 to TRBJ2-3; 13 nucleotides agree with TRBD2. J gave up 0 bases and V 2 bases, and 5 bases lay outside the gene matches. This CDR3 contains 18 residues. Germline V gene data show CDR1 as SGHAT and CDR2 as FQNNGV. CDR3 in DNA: TGTGCCAGCAGCTTAAGGACTAGCGGGAGCCCTAGCACAGATACGCAGTATTTT. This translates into CASSLRTSGSPSTDTQYF.

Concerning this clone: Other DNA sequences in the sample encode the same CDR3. As DNA, the CDR3 is TGTGCCAGCAGTTTAAGGGGCAACACTGAAGCTTTCTTT. Translated: CASSLRGNTEAFF. The chain joins TRBV28 to TRBJ1-1; D is possibly TRBD1 (5 bases). CDR1 MDHEN and CDR2 SYDVKM come from the germline V gene. V was shortened by 2 bases and J by 2 bases, with 6 bases between the two germline ends. CDR3 size: 13 residues.

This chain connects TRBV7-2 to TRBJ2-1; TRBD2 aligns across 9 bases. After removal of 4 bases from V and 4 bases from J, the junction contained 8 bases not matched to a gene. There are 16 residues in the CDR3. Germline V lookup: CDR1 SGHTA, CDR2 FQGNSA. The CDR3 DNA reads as TGTGCCAGCAGCTCGGGACTAGCAGTAGTTTACAATGAGCAGTTCTTC. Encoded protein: CASSSGLAVVYNEQFF.

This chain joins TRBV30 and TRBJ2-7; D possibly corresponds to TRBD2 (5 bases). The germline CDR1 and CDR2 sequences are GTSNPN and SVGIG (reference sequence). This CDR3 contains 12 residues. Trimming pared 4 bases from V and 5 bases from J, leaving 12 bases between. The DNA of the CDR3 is TGTGCCTGGAACCCCACGGGGAACGAGCAGTACTTC. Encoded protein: CAWNPTGNEQYF.

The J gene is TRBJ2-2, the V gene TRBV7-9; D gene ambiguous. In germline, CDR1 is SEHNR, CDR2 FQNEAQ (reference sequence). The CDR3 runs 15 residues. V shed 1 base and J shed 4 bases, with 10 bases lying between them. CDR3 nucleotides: TGTGCCAGCAGCTTAGTAGTACCTTCCACCGGGGAGCTGTTTTTT. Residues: CASSLVVPSTGELFF.

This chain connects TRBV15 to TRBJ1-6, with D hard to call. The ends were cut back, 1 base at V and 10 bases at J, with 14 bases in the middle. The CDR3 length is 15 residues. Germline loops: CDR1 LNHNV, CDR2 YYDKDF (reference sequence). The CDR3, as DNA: TGTGCCACCAGCAGAGGCTTCTCGGGGAGCTCACCCCTCCACTTT. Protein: CATSRGFSGSSPLHF.

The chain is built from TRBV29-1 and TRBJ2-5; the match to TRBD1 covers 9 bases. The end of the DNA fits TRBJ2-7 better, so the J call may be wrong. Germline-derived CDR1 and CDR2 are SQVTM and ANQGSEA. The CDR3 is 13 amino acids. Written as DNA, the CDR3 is TGCAGCGTTGTACAGGGGGCTATCTACGAGCAGTACTTC. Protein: CSVVQGAIYEQYF.

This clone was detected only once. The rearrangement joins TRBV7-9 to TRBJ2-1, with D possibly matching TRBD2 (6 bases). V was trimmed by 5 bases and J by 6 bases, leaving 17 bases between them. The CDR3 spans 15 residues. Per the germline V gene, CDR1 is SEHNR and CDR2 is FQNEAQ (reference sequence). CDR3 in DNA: TGTGCCAGCAGCCCCCGGGAGCTAAACCCCAATGAGCAGTTCTTC. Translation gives CASSPRELNPNEQFF.

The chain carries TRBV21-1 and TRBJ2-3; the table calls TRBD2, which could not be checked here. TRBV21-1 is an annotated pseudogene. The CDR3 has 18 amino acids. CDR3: CARRERLAGVFSTDTQYF. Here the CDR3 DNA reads TGTGCCAGGCGGGAGAGACTAGCGGGAGTTTTTAGCACAGATACGCAGTATTTT.

CDR3 protein: CASSDVGAGTRIEQYF. In DNA form, the CDR3 reads TGTGCCAGCAGTGATGTGGGGGCAGGGACCAGGATCGAGCAGTACTTC. V is TRBV28 and J is TRBJ2-7, with D possibly matching TRBD1 (6 bases). Trimming took 5 bases from V and 6 from J, leaving 23 bases between them. This CDR3 has 16 amino acids. The germline V gene encodes CDR1 MDHEN and CDR2 SYDVKM. Full variable domain (remainder filled in from reference TRBV28 and TRBJ2-7): DVKVTQSSRYLVKRTGEKVFLECVQDMDHENMFWYRQDPGLGLRLIYFSYDVKMKEKGDIPEGYSVSREKKERFSLILESASTNQTSMYLCASSDVGAGTRIEQYFGPGTRLTVT.

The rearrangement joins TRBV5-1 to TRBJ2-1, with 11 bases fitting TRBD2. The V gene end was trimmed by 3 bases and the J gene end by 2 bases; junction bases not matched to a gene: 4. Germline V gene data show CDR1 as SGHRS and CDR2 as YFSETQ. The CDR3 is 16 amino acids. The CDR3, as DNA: TGCGCCAGCAGCTCAACTAGCGGGAGCCCCTACAATGAGCAGTTCTTC. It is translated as CASSSTSGSPYNEQFF.

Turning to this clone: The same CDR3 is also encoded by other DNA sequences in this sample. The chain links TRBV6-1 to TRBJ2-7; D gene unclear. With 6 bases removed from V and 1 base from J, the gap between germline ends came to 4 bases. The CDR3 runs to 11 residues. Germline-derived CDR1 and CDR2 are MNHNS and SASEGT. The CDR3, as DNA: TGTGCCAGCAGAGGTTCCTACGAGCAGTACTTC. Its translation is CASRGSYEQYF.

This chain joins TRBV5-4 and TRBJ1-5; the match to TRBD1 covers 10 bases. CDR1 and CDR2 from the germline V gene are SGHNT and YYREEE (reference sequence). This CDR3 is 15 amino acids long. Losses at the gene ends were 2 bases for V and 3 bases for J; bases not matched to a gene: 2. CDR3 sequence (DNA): TGTGCCAGCAGCTTAGGGACAGGGGCCAATCAGCCCCAGCATTTT. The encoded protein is CASSLGTGANQPQHF.

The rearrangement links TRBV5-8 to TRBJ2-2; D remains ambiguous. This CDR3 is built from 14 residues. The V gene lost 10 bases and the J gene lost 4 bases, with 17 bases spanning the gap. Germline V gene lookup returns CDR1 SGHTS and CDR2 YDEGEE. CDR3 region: CAGYRPPGTGELFF. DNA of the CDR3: TGTGCCGGCTACCGGCCTCCTGGCACCGGGGAGCTGTTTTTT. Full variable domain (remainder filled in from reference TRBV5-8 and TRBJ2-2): EAGVTQSPTHLIKTRGQQATLRCSPISGHTSVYWYQQALGLGLQFLLWYDEGEERNRGNFPPRFSGRQFPNYSSELNVNALELEDSALYLCAGYRPPGTGELFFGEGSRLTVL.

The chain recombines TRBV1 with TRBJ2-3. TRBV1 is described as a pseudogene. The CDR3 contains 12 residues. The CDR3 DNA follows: TGCACCAGCAGCCAGTCCACAGATACGCAGTATTTT. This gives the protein CTSSQSTDTQYF.

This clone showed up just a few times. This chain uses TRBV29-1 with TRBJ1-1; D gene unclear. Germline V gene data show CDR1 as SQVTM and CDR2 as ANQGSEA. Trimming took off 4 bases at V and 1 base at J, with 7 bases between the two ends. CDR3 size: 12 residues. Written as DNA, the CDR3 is TGCAGCGTTGTCGTCGGGAACACTGAAGCTTTCTTT. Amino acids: CSVVVGNTEAFF.

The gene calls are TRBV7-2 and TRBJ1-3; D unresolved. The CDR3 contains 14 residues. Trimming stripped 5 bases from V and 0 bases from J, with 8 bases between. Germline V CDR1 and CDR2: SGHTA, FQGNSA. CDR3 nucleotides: TGTGCCAGCAGCCGGAAGAGCTCTGGAAACACCATATATTTT. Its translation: CASSRKSSGNTIYF.

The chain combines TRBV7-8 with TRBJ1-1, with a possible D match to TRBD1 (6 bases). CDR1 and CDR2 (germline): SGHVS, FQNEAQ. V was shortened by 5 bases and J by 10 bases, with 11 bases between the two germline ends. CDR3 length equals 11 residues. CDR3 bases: TGTGCCAGCAGCCCGACAGGTGTAGCTTTCTTT. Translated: CASSPTGVAFF.

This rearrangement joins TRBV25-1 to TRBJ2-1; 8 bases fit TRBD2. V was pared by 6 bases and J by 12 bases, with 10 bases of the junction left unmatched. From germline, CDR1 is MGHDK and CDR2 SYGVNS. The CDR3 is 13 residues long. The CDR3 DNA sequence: TGTGCCAGCAGAGACTCGGGGGGGCCTGGGCAGTTCTTC. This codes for CASRDSGGPGQFF.

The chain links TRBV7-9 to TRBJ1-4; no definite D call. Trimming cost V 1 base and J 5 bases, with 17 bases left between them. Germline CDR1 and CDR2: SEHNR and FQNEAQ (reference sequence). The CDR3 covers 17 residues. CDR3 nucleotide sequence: TGTGCCAGCAGCTTAGGGGTCTTGGGAGTGGAGAATGAAAAACTGTTTTTT. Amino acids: CASSLGVLGVENEKLFF.

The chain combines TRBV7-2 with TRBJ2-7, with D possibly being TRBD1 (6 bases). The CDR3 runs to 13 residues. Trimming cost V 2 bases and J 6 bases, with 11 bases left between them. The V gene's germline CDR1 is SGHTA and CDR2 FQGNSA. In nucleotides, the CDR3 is TGTGCCAGCAGCTTATTAGGGGGAAGCGAGCAGTACTTC. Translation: CASSLLGGSEQYF.

CDR3 amino acids: CASSQPREGIEAFF. The CDR3 bases are TGCGCCAGCAGCCAACCCAGGGAGGGGATTGAAGCTTTCTTT. The chain recombines TRBV4-1 with TRBJ1-1, with TRBD1 as a possible D gene (5 bases). V lost 2 bases and J 7 bases, leaving 14 bases between the germline ends. The germline CDR1 and CDR2 sequences are MGHRA and YSYEKL. The CDR3 sequence is 14 residues long.